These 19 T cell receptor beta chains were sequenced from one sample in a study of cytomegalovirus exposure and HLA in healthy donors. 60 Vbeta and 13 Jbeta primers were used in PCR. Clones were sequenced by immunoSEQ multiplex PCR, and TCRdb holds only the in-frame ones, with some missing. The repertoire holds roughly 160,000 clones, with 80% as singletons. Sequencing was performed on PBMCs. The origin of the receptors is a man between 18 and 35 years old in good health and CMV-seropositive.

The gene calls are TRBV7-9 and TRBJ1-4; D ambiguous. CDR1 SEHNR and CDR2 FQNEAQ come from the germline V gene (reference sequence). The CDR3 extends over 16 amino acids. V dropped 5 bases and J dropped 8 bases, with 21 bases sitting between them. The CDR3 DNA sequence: TGTGCCAGCAGCCCGAAGGCAGACTCTTCGAGGGAAAAACTGTTTTTT. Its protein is CASSPKADSSREKLFF.

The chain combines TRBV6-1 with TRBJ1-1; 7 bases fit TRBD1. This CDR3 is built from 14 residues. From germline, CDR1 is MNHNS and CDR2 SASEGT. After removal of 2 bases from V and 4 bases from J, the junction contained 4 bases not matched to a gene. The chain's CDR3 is CASSERGPGTEAFF. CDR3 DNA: TGTGCCAGCAGTGAAAGGGGGCCGGGCACTGAAGCTTTCTTT.

As DNA, the CDR3 is TGTGCCAGCAGTTACTCGGGCCTCGGGGAGCTGTTTTTT. Encoded protein: CASSYSGLGELFF. The chain joins TRBV6-6 to TRBJ2-2; no clear D gene. Trimming took off 0 bases at V and 7 bases at J, with 6 bases between the two ends. In germline, CDR1 is MNHNY, CDR2 SVGAGI (reference sequence). The CDR3 extends over 13 amino acids.

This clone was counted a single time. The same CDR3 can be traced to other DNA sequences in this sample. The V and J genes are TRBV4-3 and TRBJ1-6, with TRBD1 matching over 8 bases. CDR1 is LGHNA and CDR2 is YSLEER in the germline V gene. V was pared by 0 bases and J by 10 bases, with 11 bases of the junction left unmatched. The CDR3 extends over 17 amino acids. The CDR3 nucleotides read TGCGCCAGCAGCCAAGACCTTTCGGGACAGGCGAAGTCACCCCTCCACTTT. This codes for CASSQDLSGQAKSPLHF.

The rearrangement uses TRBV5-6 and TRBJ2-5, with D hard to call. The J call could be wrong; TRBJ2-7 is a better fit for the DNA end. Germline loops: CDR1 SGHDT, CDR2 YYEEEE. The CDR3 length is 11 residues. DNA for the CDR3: TGTGCCAGCAGCAAATCCTACGAGCAGTACTTC. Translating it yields CASSKSYEQYF.

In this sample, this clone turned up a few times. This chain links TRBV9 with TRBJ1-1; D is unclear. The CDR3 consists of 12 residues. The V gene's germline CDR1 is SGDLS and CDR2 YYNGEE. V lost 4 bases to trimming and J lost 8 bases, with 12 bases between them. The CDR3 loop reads CASSPWAGEAFF. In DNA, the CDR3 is TGTGCCAGCAGCCCTTGGGCGGGGGAAGCTTTCTTT.

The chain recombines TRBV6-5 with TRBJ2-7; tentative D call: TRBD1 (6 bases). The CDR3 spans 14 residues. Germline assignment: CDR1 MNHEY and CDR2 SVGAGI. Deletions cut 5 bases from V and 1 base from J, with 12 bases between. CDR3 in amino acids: CASSQNRESYEQYF. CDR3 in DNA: TGTGCCAGCAGTCAAAACAGGGAGTCCTACGAGCAGTACTTC.

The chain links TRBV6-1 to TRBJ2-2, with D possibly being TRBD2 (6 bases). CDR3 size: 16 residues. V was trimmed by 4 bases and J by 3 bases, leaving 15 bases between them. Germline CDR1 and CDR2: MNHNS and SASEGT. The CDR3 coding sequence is TGTGCCAGCAGTGGGTTGGCGGGGTTGGACACCGGGGAGCTGTTTTTT. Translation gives CASSGLAGLDTGELFF.

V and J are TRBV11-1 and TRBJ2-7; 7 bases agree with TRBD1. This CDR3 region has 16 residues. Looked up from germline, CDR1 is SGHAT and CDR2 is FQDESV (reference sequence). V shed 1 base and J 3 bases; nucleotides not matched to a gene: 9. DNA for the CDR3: TGTGCCAGCAGCTTAGGACCGACAGGGATGAACTACGAGCAGTACTTC. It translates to CASSLGPTGMNYEQYF.

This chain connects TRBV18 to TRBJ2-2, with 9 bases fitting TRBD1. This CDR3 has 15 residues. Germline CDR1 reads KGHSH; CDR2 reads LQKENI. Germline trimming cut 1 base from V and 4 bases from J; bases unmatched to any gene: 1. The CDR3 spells CASSPRQGGTGELFF. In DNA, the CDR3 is TGTGCCAGCTCACCACGACAGGGGGGCACCGGGGAGCTGTTTTTT.

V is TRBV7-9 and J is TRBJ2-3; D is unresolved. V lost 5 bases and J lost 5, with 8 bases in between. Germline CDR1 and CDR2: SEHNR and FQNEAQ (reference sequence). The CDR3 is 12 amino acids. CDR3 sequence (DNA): TGTGCCAGCAGCGTAGGCGGAGATACGCAGTATTTT. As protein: CASSVGGDTQYF.

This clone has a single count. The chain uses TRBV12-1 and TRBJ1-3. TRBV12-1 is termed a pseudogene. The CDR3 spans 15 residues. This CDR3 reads CASSFVAGTGNTIYF. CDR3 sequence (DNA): TGTGCCAGCAGCTTTGTGGCCGGGACTGGAAACACCATATATTTT.

CDR3 in DNA: TGTGCCAGCACCAAGACAGGGGCTGATGAAAAACTGTTTTTT. Translation gives CASTKTGADEKLFF. The chain recombines TRBV6-6 with TRBJ1-4; 8 bases map to TRBD1. The CDR3 has 14 residues. The germline gives CDR1 MNHNY, CDR2 SVGAGI (reference sequence). The trim removed 7 bases at V and 6 bases at J, leaving 7 bases unmatched.

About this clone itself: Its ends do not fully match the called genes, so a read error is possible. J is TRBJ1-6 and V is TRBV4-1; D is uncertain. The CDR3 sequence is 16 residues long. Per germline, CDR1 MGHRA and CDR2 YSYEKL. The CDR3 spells CASSQEVSSYNSPLHF. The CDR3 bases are TGTGCCAGCAGCCAAGAGGTCAGCTCCTATAATTCACCCCTCCACTTT.

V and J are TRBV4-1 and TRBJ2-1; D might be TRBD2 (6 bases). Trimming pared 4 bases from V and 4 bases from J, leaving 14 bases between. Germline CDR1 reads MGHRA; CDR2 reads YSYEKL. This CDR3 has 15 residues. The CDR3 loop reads CASSPLGSGYNEQFF. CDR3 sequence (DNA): TGCGCCAGCAGCCCGTTAGGTAGCGGTTACAATGAGCAGTTCTTC.

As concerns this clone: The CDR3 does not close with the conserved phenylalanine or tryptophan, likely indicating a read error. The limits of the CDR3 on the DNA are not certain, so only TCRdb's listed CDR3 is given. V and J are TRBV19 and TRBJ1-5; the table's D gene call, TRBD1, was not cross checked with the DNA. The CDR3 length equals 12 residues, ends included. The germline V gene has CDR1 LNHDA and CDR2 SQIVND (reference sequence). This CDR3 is CASSVGDSFATS.

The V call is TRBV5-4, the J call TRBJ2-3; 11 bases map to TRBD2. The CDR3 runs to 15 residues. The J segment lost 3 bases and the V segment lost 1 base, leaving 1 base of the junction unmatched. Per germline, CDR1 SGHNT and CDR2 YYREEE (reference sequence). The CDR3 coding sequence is TGTGCCAGCAGCTTGACTAGCGGGAGAACAGATACGCAGTATTTT. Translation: CASSLTSGRTDTQYF.

CDR3 sequence reads: CASSLISLSTDTQYF. CDR3 nucleotides: TGTGCCAGCAGCTTGATCTCCCTCAGCACAGATACGCAGTATTTT. The chain uses TRBV5-4 and TRBJ2-3; D remains ambiguous. The CDR3 is 15 amino acids. Trimming cost V 1 base and J 0 bases, with 9 bases left between them. CDR1 is SGHNT and CDR2 is YYREEE in the germline V gene (reference sequence).

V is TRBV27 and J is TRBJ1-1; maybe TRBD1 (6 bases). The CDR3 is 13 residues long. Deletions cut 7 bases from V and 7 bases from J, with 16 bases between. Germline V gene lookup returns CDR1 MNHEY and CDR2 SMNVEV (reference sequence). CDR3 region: CASILQGKGEAFF. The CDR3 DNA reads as TGTGCCAGCATCCTACAGGGCAAGGGTGAAGCTTTCTTT.